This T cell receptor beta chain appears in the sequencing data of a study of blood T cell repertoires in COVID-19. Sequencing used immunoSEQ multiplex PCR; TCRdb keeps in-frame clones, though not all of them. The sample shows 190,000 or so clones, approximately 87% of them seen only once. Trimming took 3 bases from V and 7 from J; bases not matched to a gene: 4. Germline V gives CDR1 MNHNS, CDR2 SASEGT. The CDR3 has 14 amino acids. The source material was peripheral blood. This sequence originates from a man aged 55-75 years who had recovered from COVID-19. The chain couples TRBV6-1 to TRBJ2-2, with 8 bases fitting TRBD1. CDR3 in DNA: TGTGCCAGCAGTGAGCAGGGGGCGGGCGGGGAGCTGTTTTTT. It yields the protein CASSEQGAGGELFF.